The rows below give T cell receptor beta chains drawn from one sample of a study of control samples from healthy donors and cancer patients. Profiling relied on immunoSEQ multiplex PCR, and the TCRdb table lists in-frame clones only, not all of them. Among under 75,000 clones listed, about 82% were seen once. The material sequenced was blood. These receptors all stem from a man between 35 and 55 years old in good health. CDR3s include the opening cysteine and the closing phenylalanine or tryptophan. A D gene is named only where the DNA matches it firmly. Size values are once, few and many counts, or a class for expanded clones, and some rows have none.

J gene | clone size | D gene | V gene | CDR3 DNA | CDR3 protein
TRBJ2-3 | . | TRBD2 | TRBV7-3 | TGTGCCAGCAGCTTAACGGGGGGGAGCACAGATACGCAGTATTTT | CASSLTGGSTDTQYF
TRBJ1-2 | . | . | TRBV11-2 | TGTGCCAGCAGCTTAGTACTGGGGGAAGGCTACACCTTC | CASSLVLGEGYTF
TRBJ2-7 | . | TRBD2 | TRBV27 | TGTGCCAGCAGCCTATTACTAGCGGGTCCTATCTACGAGCAGTACTTC | CASSLLLAGPIYEQYF
TRBJ1-2 | . | . | TRBV29-1 | TGCAGCGTTGAGTCGGCCCCACGGACGGGCCATGGCTACACCTTC | CSVESAPRTGHGYTF
TRBJ2-5 | . | TRBD2 | TRBV24-1 | TGTGCCACCAGTGATAGGACTAGCGGGAGCCAAGAGACCCAGTACTTC | CATSDRTSGSQETQYF
TRBJ2-7 | . | TRBD1 | TRBV15 | TGTGCCACCAGCAGAGGTGGACAGGGCTCCTACGAGCAGTACTTC | CATSRGGQGSYEQYF
TRBJ1-1 | . | . | TRBV27 | TGTGCCAGCAGTTTCCTGACCCTCGGAGGAGGTGTAAACACTGAAGCTTTCTTT | CASSFLTLGGGVNTEAFF
TRBJ2-7 | . | . | TRBV7-9 | TGTGCCAGCAGCTCCGTCGTGTACGAGCAGTACTTC | CASSSVVYEQYF
TRBJ1-5 | . | . | TRBV7-8 | TGTGCCAGCAGCGGTCGAGGCATGAGTATAGGTAGCAATCAGCCCCAGCATTTT | CASSGRGMSIGSNQPQHF
TRBJ2-1 | . | . | TRBV7-2 | TGTGCCAGCAGCTTAACCGGACTGGATTGGAATGAGCAGTTCTTC | CASSLTGLDWNEQFF
TRBJ1-1 | . | TRBD1 | TRBV27 | TGTGCCAGCCAAAGCGTGGTGGACAGGGGCGAGAACACTGAAGCTTTCTTT | CASQSVVDRGENTEAFF
TRBJ1-3 | . | . | TRBV6-6 | TGTGCCAGCACCTTAGACAGGAGGAGAGGCACCATATATTTT | CASTLDRRRGTIYF
TRBJ1-2 | few | . | TRBV29-1 | TGCAGCGTGAGGGGCGACCGCGTAAACTATGGCTACACCTTC | CSVRGDRVNYGYTF
TRBJ1-3 | . | . | TRBV5-4 | TGTGCCAGCGGGGACCGTAGCTCTGGAAACACCATATATTTT | CASGDRSSGNTIYF
TRBJ1-1 | . | . | TRBV12-3/TRBV12-4 | TGTGCCAGCAGTGAAAAAGGGGGGACTGAAGCTTTCTTT | CASSEKGGTEAFF
TRBJ2-1 | . | . | TRBV5-6 | TGTGCCAGCAGCCCCTTAACACCTCCGGAAAAGGATGAGCAGTTCTTC | CASSPLTPPEKDEQFF
TRBJ2-7 | . | . | TRBV25-1 | TGTGCCAGCCTCGCGGGACACGGACCATACGAGCAGTACTTC | CASLAGHGPYEQYF
TRBJ2-2 | . | . | TRBV7-9 | TGTGCCAGCAGCTCCTCAGGGAGGAGTGCCGGGGAGCTGTTTTTT | CASSSSGRSAGELFF
TRBJ1-2 | . | . | TRBV10-1 | TGCGCCAGCAGTGATCGACAGGCCGACTACACCTTC | CASSDRQADYTF